The T cell receptor (beta chain) described here comes from a study of CD8+ T cells in alopecia areata. The study's findings and limits: Elevated clonality characterized lesional scalp relative to normal scalp, particularly in alopecia totalis/universalis.

This clone has just a few counts. Its target is not known. Germline V gives CDR1 GTSNPN, CDR2 SVGIG (reference sequence). This CDR3 contains 16 residues. Trimming removed 2 bases from V and 4 bases from J; junction bases left unmatched: 7. RNA, once extracted, was reverse transcribed into cDNA for use as the sequencing template. TCRdb keeps only in-frame clones here, not all; method: immunoSEQ multiplex PCR. The sample yields about 200,000 clones, roughly three fifths seen once. J is TRBJ2-1 and V is TRBV30; TRBD2 agrees at 11 bases. The TCR sequence derives from a human donor in good health. Sequenced material: CD8+ T cells sorted from blood. DNA for the CDR3: TGTGCCTGGAGTCTAGCGGGGGGCGCGTCTTACAATGAGCAGTTCTTC. Translating it yields CAWSLAGGASYNEQFF.